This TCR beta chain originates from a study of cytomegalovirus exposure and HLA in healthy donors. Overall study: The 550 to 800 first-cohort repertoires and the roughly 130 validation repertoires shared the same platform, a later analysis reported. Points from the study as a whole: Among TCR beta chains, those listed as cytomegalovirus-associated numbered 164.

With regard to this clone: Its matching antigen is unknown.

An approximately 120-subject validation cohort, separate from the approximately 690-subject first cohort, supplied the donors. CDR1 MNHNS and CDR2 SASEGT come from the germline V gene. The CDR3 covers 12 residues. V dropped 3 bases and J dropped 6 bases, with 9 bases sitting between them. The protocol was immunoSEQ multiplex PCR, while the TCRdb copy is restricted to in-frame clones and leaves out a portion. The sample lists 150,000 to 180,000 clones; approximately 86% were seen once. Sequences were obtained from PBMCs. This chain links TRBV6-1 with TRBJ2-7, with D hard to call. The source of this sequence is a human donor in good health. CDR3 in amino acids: CASSENGREQYF. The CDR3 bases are TGTGCCAGCAGTGAGAACGGTCGCGAGCAGTACTTC.